This T cell receptor (beta chain) was obtained from a study of brain metastases from non-small cell lung cancer. The study's findings and limits: Paired brain metastases and primary tumors largely shared TCR repertoires.

Sequencing used immunoSEQ multiplex PCR; TCRdb keeps in-frame clones, though not all of them. The sample lists some 5,000 clones, about 82% occurring once. The V gene end was trimmed by 5 bases and the J gene end by 10 bases; junction bases not matched to a gene: 17. Germline CDR1 reads MDHEN; CDR2 reads SYDVKM. The CDR3 length is 18 residues. Details on this clone: The antigen remains unidentified.

The rearrangement joins TRBV28 to TRBJ2-1; 13 nucleotides agree with TRBD2. Sequencing was carried out using primary lung tumor tissue. The sequence derives from a donor older than 35 with non-small cell lung cancer. The CDR3 region is CASSPLLWTSGRVGEQFF. As DNA, the CDR3 is TGTGCCAGCAGTCCTCTCCTATGGACTAGCGGGAGAGTTGGCGAGCAGTTCTTC.